This is a list of T cell receptor beta chains from one sample in a study of blood T cell repertoires in COVID-19. Assay used: immunoSEQ multiplex PCR; TCRdb lists only in-frame clones, some missing. The table records tens of thousands of clones, 75% to 90% of them present only once. What was sequenced was peripheral blood. These receptor sequences come from a man at least 80 years old with acute or convalescent COVID-19. The CDR3 runs from the conserved cysteine through the conserved F or W. The D gene is left open where the match is weak. Not all rows give a size; the values are once, few, many and, for expanded clones, a class.

CDR3aa,CDR3nt,v_gene,abundance,d_gene,j_gene
CAISTTGEGYTF,TGTGCCATCAGTACTACAGGGGAAGGCTACACCTTC,TRBV10-3,NA,TRBD1,TRBJ1-2
CASSYQGGTEAFF,TGTGCCAGCAGTTACCAGGGTGGCACTGAAGCTTTCTTT,TRBV6-5,NA,NA,TRBJ1-1
CASSQARDRANYGYTF,TGCGCCAGCAGCCAGGCTCGGGACAGAGCTAACTATGGCTACACCTTC,TRBV4-1,NA,TRBD1,TRBJ1-2
CATRTTGYQPQHF,TGTGCCACCCGAACCACAGGGTATCAGCCCCAGCATTTT,TRBV6-5,NA,NA,TRBJ1-5
CASSRTSGLDF,TGTGCCAGCAGTAGGACTAGCGGGTTAGACTTC,TRBV6-2/TRBV6-3,NA,TRBD2,TRBJ2-5
CASSQKPGQGAEAFF,TGTGCCAGCAGTCAGAAACCGGGACAGGGGGCTGAAGCTTTCTTT,TRBV6-5,NA,TRBD1,TRBJ1-1
CASSSHSGELFF,TGTGCCAGCAGTTCCCACAGCGGGGAGCTGTTTTTT,TRBV6-5,NA,NA,TRBJ2-2
CASRTGYYGYTF,TGTGCCAGCAGAACAGGGTACTATGGCTACACCTTC,TRBV12-3/TRBV12-4,NA,NA,TRBJ1-2
CASSLHREPNTEAFF,TGTGCCAGCAGTCTACACAGGGAGCCGAACACTGAAGCTTTCTTT,TRBV6-6,NA,NA,TRBJ1-1
CASSLYIHEQYF,TGTGCCAGCAGTTTGTACATCCACGAGCAGTACTTC,TRBV28,NA,NA,TRBJ2-7
CASSLSYAEGYSNQPQHF,TGTGCCAGCAGCTTATCTTACGCTGAGGGTTATAGCAATCAGCCCCAGCATTTT,TRBV7-9,NA,NA,TRBJ1-5
CASSVARQGREGYTF,TGTGCCAGCAGCGTAGCCAGACAGGGAAGGGAAGGCTACACCTTC,TRBV9,NA,TRBD1,TRBJ1-2
CASSLGGTDYGYTF,TGTGCCAGCAGCTTAGGGGGGACAGACTATGGCTACACCTTC,TRBV7-2,NA,TRBD1,TRBJ1-2
CASSVQGNTEAFF,TGTGCCAGCAGTGTACAGGGGAACACTGAAGCTTTCTTT,TRBV6-4,NA,NA,TRBJ1-1
CASSQDGARGGNTEAFF,TGCGCCAGCAGCCAAGATGGGGCAAGGGGGGGGAACACTGAAGCTTTCTTT,TRBV4-1,few,NA,TRBJ1-1
CASRMGRGGDEQFF,TGTGCCAGCAGGATGGGACGTGGGGGGGATGAGCAGTTCTTC,TRBV7-2,NA,TRBD2,TRBJ2-1
CASSAAGGPTDTQYF,TGTGCCAGCAGCGCAGCGGGGGGGCCGACAGATACGCAGTATTTT,TRBV9,NA,TRBD2,TRBJ2-3
CSASGDSLNNEQFF,TGCAGTGCTAGTGGGGACAGCCTTAACAATGAGCAGTTCTTC,TRBV20-1,NA,TRBD1,TRBJ2-1
CASSLGLGGNTEAFF,TGTGCCAGCAGCTTAGGGCTGGGGGGGAACACTGAAGCTTTCTTT,TRBV7-2,few,NA,TRBJ1-1
CATSRDKGDEKLFF,TGTGCCACCAGCAGAGATAAGGGGGACGAAAAACTGTTTTTT,TRBV15,NA,NA,TRBJ1-4
CASSLAGSSYEQYF,TGTGCCAGCAGCTTGGCCGGGAGCTCCTACGAGCAGTACTTC,TRBV5-4,NA,NA,TRBJ2-7
CASSEDSSNQPQHF,TGTGCCAGCTCAGAGGACAGCTCTAATCAGCCCCAGCATTTT,TRBV18,NA,NA,TRBJ1-5
CASSLKTGNYGYTF,TGCGCCAGCAGCTTGAAGACAGGGAACTATGGCTACACCTTC,TRBV5-1,NA,TRBD1,TRBJ1-2
CASSFGRWGMNTEAFF,TGTGCCAGCAGTTTCGGGAGGTGGGGGATGAACACTGAAGCTTTCTTT,TRBV6-6,once,NA,TRBJ1-1
CASSPSRYSDRPNYGYTF,TGTGCCAGCAGTCCATCCCGGTACTCGGACAGACCTAACTATGGCTACACCTTC,TRBV6-6,NA,NA,TRBJ1-2
CASSPSLRGSYGYTF,TGTGCCAGCAGTCCATCCCTTCGGGGGAGCTATGGCTACACCTTC,TRBV6-5,NA,NA,TRBJ1-2
CASSPGQGRTNEKLFF,TGCGCCAGCAGCCCTGGACAGGGTAGAACTAATGAAAAACTGTTTTTT,TRBV5-1,few,TRBD1,TRBJ1-4
CASSFLAGGPRSTDTQYF,TGTGCCAGCAGTTTTCTAGCGGGAGGGCCTCGCAGCACAGATACGCAGTATTTT,TRBV6-2/TRBV6-3,NA,TRBD2,TRBJ2-3
CASSSFRAGVYGYTF,TGTGCCAGCAGTTCCTTTCGGGCGGGGGTCTATGGCTACACCTTC,TRBV28,NA,NA,TRBJ1-2
CASSLFTGDNSPLHF,TGTGCCAGCAGCCTATTTACAGGGGATAATTCACCCCTCCACTTT,TRBV6-5,few,TRBD1,TRBJ1-6